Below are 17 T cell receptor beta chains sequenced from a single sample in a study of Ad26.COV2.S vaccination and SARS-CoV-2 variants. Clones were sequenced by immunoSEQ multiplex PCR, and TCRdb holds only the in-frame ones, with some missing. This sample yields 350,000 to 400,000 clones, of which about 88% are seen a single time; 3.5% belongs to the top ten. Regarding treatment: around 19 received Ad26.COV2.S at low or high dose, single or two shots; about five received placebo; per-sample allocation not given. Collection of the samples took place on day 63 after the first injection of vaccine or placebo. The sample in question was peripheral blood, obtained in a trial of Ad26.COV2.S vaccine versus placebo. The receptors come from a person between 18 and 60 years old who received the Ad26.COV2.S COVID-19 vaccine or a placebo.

As DNA, the CDR3 is TGTGCCAGCTCACCGACAGGGTTAGGTTACGATGAGCAGTTCTTC. As protein: CASSPTGLGYDEQFF. The chain joins TRBV18 to TRBJ2-1; TRBD1 aligns across 7 bases. The CDR3 extends over 15 amino acids. Germline V gene lookup returns CDR1 KGHSH and CDR2 LQKENI. V trimming: 3 bases; J trimming: 8 bases; junction bases outside the gene matches: 10.

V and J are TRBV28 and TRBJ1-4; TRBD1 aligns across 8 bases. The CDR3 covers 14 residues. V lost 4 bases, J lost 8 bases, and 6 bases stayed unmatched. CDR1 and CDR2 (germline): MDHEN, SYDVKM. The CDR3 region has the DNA TGTGCCAGCAGTTGGACAGGGCCGAGGGAAAAACTGTTTTTT. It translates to CASSWTGPREKLFF.

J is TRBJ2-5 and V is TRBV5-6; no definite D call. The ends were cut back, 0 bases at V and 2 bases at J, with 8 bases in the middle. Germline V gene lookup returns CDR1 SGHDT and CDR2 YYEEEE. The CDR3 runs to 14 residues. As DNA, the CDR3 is TGTGCCAGCAGCTTGGTGTCTCCACAAGAGACCCAGTACTTC. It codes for CASSLVSPQETQYF.

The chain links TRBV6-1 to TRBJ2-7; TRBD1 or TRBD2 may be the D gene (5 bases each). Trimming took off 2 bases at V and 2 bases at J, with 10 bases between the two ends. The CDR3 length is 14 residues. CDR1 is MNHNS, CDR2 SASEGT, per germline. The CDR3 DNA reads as TGTGCCAGCAGTGAAACCGGGGCTACCTACGAGCAGTACTTC. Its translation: CASSETGATYEQYF.

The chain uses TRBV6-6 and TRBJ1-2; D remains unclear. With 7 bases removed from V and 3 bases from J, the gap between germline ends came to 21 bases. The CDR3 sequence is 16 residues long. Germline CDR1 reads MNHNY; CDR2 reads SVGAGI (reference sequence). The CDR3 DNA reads TGTGCCAGCACCATTATCCCCTGGGGAGCCGACTATGGCTACACCTTC. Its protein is CASTIIPWGADYGYTF.

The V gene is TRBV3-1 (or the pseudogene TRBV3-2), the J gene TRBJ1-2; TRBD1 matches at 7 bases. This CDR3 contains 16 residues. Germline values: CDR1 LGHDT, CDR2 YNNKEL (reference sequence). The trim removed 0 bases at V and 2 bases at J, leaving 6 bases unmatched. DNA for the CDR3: TGTGCCAGCAGCCAAGATATCCAGGGGGAGAACTATGGCTACACCTTC. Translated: CASSQDIQGENYGYTF.

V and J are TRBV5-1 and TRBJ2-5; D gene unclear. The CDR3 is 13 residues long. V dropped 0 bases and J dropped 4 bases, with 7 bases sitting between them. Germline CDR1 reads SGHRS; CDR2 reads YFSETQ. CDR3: CASSLEGIETQYF. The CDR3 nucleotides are TGCGCCAGCAGCTTGGAGGGAATAGAGACCCAGTACTTC.

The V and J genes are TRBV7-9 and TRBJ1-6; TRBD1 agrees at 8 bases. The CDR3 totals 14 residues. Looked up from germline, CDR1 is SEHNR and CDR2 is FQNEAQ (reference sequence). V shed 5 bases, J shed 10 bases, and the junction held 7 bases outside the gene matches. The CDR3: CASSLGQGTSPLHF. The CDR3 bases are TGTGCCAGCAGCCTCGGACAGGGAACATCACCCCTCCACTTT. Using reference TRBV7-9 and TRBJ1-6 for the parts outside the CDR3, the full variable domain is DTGVSQNPRHKITKRGQNVTFRCDPISEHNRLYWYRQTLGQGPEFLTYFQNEAQLEKSRLLSDRFSAERPKGSFSTLEIQRTEQGDSAMYLCASSLGQGTSPLHFGNGTRLTVT.

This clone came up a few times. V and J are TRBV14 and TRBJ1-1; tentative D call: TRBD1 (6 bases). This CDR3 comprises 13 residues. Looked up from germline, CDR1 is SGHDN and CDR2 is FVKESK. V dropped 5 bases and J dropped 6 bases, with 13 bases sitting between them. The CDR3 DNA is TGTGCCAGCAGCTCACAGGGAGACGCTGAAGCTTTCTTT. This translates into CASSSQGDAEAFF.

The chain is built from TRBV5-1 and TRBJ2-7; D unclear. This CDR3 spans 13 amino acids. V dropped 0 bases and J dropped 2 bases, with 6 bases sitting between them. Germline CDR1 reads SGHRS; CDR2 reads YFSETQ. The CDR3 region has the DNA TGCGCCAGCAGCTTGGGAAGCACCTACGAGCAGTACTTC. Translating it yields CASSLGSTYEQYF.

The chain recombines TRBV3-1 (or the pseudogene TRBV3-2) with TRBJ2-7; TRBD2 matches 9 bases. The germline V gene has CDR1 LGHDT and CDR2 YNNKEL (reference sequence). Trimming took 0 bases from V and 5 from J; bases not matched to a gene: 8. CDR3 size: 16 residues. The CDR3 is CASSQDKSGGPHEQYF. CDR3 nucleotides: TGTGCCAGCAGCCAAGATAAGAGCGGGGGGCCTCACGAGCAGTACTTC.

Here the CDR3 reads CASGKGRVNEKLFF. In DNA form, the CDR3 reads TGTGCTAGTGGTAAGGGACGGGTAAATGAAAAACTGTTTTTT. This chain joins TRBV12-5 and TRBJ1-4; possibly TRBD1 for D (5 bases). Germline V lookup: CDR1 LGHNT, CDR2 FRNRAP. The CDR3 runs 14 residues. The V and J ends lost 5 bases and 5 bases respectively, with 12 bases between them.

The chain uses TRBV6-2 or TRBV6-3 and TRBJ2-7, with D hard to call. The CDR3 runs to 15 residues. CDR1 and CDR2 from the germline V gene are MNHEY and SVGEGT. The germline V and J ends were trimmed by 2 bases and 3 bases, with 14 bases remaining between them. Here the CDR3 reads CASSYPPITRYEQYF. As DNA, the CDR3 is TGTGCCAGCAGTTACCCGCCTATTACACGCTACGAGCAGTACTTC.

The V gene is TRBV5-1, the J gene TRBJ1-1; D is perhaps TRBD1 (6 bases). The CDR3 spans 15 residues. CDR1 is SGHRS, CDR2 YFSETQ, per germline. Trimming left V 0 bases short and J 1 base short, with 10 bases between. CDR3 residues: CASSLEQGQNTEAFF. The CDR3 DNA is TGCGCCAGCAGCTTGGAACAGGGACAGAACACTGAAGCTTTCTTT. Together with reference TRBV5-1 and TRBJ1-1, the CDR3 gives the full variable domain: KAGVTQTPRYLIKTRGQQVTLSCSPISGHRSVSWYQQTPGQGLQFLFEYFSETQRNKGNFPGRFSGRQFSNSRSEMNVSTLELGDSALYLCASSLEQGQNTEAFFGQGTRLTVV.

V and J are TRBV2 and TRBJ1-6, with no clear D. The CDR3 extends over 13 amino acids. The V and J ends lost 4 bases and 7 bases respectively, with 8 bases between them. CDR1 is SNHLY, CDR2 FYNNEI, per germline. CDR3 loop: CASSGEQNSPLHF. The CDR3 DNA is TGTGCCAGCAGTGGGGAACAGAATTCACCCCTCCACTTT.

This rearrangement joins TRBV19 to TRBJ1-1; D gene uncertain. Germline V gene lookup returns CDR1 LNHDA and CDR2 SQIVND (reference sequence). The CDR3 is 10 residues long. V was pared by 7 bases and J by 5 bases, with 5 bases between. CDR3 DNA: TGTGCCAGTATCGGGACTGAAGCTTTCTTT. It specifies CASIGTEAFF.

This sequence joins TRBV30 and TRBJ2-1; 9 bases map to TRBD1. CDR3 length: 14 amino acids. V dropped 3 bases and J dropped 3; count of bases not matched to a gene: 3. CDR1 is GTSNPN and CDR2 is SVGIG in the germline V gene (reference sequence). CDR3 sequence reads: CAWSSTGGYNEQFF. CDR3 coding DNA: TGTGCCTGGAGCTCGACAGGGGGCTACAATGAGCAGTTCTTC.